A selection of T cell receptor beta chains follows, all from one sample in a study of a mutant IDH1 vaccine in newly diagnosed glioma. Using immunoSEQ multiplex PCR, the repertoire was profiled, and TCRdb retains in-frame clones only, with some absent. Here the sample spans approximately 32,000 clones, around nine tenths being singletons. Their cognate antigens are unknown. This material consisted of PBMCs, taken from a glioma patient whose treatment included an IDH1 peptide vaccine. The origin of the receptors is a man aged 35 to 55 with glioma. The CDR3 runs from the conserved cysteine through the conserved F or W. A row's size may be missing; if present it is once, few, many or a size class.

CASSTGARGYTF,12,NA,TRBV28
CASSYGRDAGYTF,13,NA,TRBV6-5
CASSPVGESSYNSPLHF,17,NA,TRBV28
CASSRAGTNNEQFF,14,NA,TRBV27
CASSLGLAGHNEQFF,15,once,TRBV14
CATDKGQGTNEKLFF,15,few,TRBV2
CASRVQAGELFF,12,NA,TRBV7-3
CASSYGGAASTDTQYF,16,NA,TRBV6-5
CASSYRLFTEAFF,13,NA,TRBV6-5
CASSQAQGEGNTIYF,15,NA,TRBV4-3